This TCR beta chain derives from a study of shared clonotypes between healthy human individuals. Produced via immunoSEQ multiplex PCR; TCRdb's table is partial and in-frame only. The sample gives about 640,000 clones, 55% to 75% of which show up once; under 2% is in the top ten. Study conclusions and caveats: Represented diversity, genetic and exposure-history alike, was limited by few donors. A reduction in generation probabilities was seen for non-shared clonotypes relative to those shared by all four donors.

The germline V gene encodes CDR1 SGHNT and CDR2 YYREEE (reference sequence). The CDR3 covers 15 residues. Trimming cost V 4 bases and J 4 bases, with 17 bases left between them. In the case of this clone: Antigen unknown.

This chain connects TRBV5-4 to TRBJ1-1, with D perhaps matching TRBD1 (6 bases). Sequencing used memory CD4+ T cells sorted from blood. Subset described: CD45RA-negative fraction. The TCR was taken from a woman in her twenties or thirties in good health. The CDR3 region is CASSRSETGGTEAFF. The CDR3 DNA reads as TGTGCCAGCAGCCGGTCCGAGACAGGAGGCACTGAAGCTTTCTTT.